This is a list of T cell receptor beta chains from one sample in a study of shared clonotypes between healthy human individuals. Assay used: immunoSEQ multiplex PCR; TCRdb lists only in-frame clones, some missing. The sample contains around 700,000 clones, around 72% of which appear only once. Sequencing was carried out using memory CD4+ T cells sorted from blood. All receptors derive from a woman aged 25 to 45 in good health. CDR3s include the opening cysteine and the closing phenylalanine or tryptophan. Fields, in order: J gene, D gene, V gene, clone size, CDR3 DNA, CDR3 protein. A D gene is named only where the DNA matches it firmly. Clone size, where shown, is once, few, many, or a class for clones that have expanded.

TRBJ1-2 | NA | TRBV7-9 | once | TGTGCCAGCAGCTCCCCGGGAGCTCCCCTCTATGGCTACACCTTC | CASSSPGAPLYGYTF
TRBJ1-4 | NA | TRBV29-1 | NA | TGCAGCGCTGCACAGGGTGCGGGGCAAAATGAAAAACTGTTTTTT | CSAAQGAGQNEKLFF
TRBJ2-5 | TRBD2 | TRBV5-1 | NA | TGCGCCAGCAGCTTGGAGGGATCTAGCGGGAGGGTTGAGACCCAGTACTTC | CASSLEGSSGRVETQYF
TRBJ2-6 | TRBD2 | TRBV27 | NA | TGTGCCAGCAGTTTATCCATACCCGGGGGGGGCAGGGCTGGGGCCAACGTCCTGACTTTC | CASSLSIPGGGRAGANVLTF
TRBJ1-2 | NA | TRBV4-1 | NA | TGCGCCAGCAGGGGGCCCTCCGGCTACACCTTC | CASRGPSGYTF
TRBJ1-5 | TRBD1 | TRBV25-1 | once | TGTGCCAGCAGACCCGGGACAGGGGATTTGTACCAGCCCCAGCATTTT | CASRPGTGDLYQPQHF
TRBJ2-3 | NA | TRBV5-1 | NA | TGCGCCAGCAAATGGTTGGGACAAACCACAGATACGCAGTATTTT | CASKWLGQTTDTQYF
TRBJ2-1 | NA | TRBV19 | few | TGTGCCAGTAGTCGAGCCCTCGATGAGCAGTTCTTC | CASSRALDEQFF
TRBJ2-2 | NA | TRBV2 | few | TGTGCCAGCAGTCCAGGGGAAACCGGGGAGCTGTTTTTT | CASSPGETGELFF
TRBJ2-3 | TRBD1 | TRBV11-2 | once | TGTGCCAGCAGCAGAGGGCAGGGGGAAGATACGCAGTATTTT | CASSRGQGEDTQYF
TRBJ2-1 | NA | TRBV19 | once | TGTGCCAGTAGTATAAGGGATTATGAGCAGTTCTTC | CASSIRDYEQFF
TRBJ2-7 | TRBD2 | TRBV6-5 | NA | TGTGCCAGCAGGCGGACTAGCTTGGCCCTCTACGAGCAGTACTTC | CASRRTSLALYEQYF
TRBJ1-4 | NA | TRBV4-1 | few | TGCGCCAGCAGCCAACACGGACAAGATGAAAAACTGTTTTTT | CASSQHGQDEKLFF
TRBJ2-3 | TRBD2 | TRBV19 | NA | TGTGCCAGTAGCACCATAGCGGGAGGGCCGGGAGATACGCAGTATTTT | CASSTIAGGPGDTQYF
TRBJ2-7 | NA | TRBV28 | NA | TGTGCCAGCAGTTTTGGGCGTGGTGGCGCCTACGAGCAGTACTTC | CASSFGRGGAYEQYF
TRBJ2-6 | TRBD1 | TRBV27 | NA | TGTGCCAGCAGCCGACAGGGGAGCTCTGGGGCCAACGTCCTGACTTTC | CASSRQGSSGANVLTF
TRBJ2-7 | NA | TRBV21-1 | few | TGTGCCAGCAGCATAAAAGGACAGGGGACCTACGAGCAGTACTTC | CASSIKGQGTYEQYF
TRBJ2-7 | TRBD1 | TRBV11-3 | NA | TGTGCCAGCAGCTTAGACAGGGGGATATCCTACGAGCAGTACTTC | CASSLDRGISYEQYF
TRBJ2-7 | TRBD2 | TRBV7-2 | NA | TGTGCCAGCAGCTTAGGCGCGGGAGGGCCCTACGAGCAGTACTTC | CASSLGAGGPYEQYF
TRBJ1-2 | TRBD1 | TRBV28 | few | TGTGCCAGCAGCGAAACAGCCGGGACAGGGTGGGACTATGGCTACACCTTC | CASSETAGTGWDYGYTF
TRBJ2-7 | TRBD2 | TRBV28 | NA | TGTGCCAGCAGTTTACAGCTAGCGGCCAAACCAGCCTACGAGCAGTACTTC | CASSLQLAAKPAYEQYF
TRBJ2-5 | NA | TRBV27 | NA | TGTGCCAGCAGTTTGCGACCCTCCCAAGAGACCCAGTACTTC | CASSLRPSQETQYF
TRBJ2-7 | TRBD1 | TRBV6-4 | NA | TGTGCCAGCAGGAGACCGGACAGGGGCCCCTACGAGCAGTACTTC | CASRRPDRGPYEQYF
TRBJ2-5 | NA | TRBV28 | NA | TGTGCCAGCAGCGACCAGATCCGAGGGCAAGAGACCCAGTACTTC | CASSDQIRGQETQYF
TRBJ2-5 | TRBD2 | TRBV11-3 | NA | TGTGCCAGCAGCCAAGATCACGGGACTAGCGATGAGCAGTACTTC | CASSQDHGTSDEQYF
TRBJ2-1 | NA | TRBV5-4 | NA | TGTGCCAGCAGCAAGGGCGGGAAAGACAATGAGCAGTTCTTC | CASSKGGKDNEQFF
TRBJ1-3 | NA | TRBV28 | NA | TGTGCCAGCAGTTTGCAGGGATTGTGGGGAAACACCATATATTTT | CASSLQGLWGNTIYF
TRBJ2-7 | TRBD2 | TRBV5-1 | NA | TGCGCCAGCAGCTACTGGACTAGCGGGAGTTTGGCCTACGAGCAGTACTTC | CASSYWTSGSLAYEQYF
TRBJ1-2 | TRBD1 | TRBV2 | NA | TGTGCCAGCAGTCGGGACAGCGTGTATGGCTACACCTTC | CASSRDSVYGYTF
TRBJ2-2 | NA | TRBV6-1 | NA | TGTGCCAGCAGTGAACGGGGCGAGCCCGGGGAGCTGTTTTTT | CASSERGEPGELFF
TRBJ2-7 | NA | TRBV5-1 | NA | TGCGCCAGCAGCGTCTTACAGGGAAACAACGAGCAGTACTTC | CASSVLQGNNEQYF
TRBJ1-2 | TRBD1 | TRBV19 | once | TGTGCCAGTAGCCACAGGGGGCATTATTATGGCTACACCTTC | CASSHRGHYYGYTF
TRBJ2-4 | NA | TRBV9 | NA | TGTGCCAGCAGCGTGACTAGTTCCCCTCTAGCCAAAAACATTCAGTACTTC | CASSVTSSPLAKNIQYF
TRBJ1-2 | TRBD1 | TRBV28 | NA | TGTGCCAGCAGTTCCCAGGGGGCGCAAATCTATGGCTACACCTTC | CASSSQGAQIYGYTF
TRBJ2-7 | TRBD1 | TRBV6-1 | NA | TGTGCCAGTCACCCGGGTGGGACAGGGTCCAACGAGCAGTACTTC | CASHPGGTGSNEQYF
TRBJ2-7 | TRBD2 | TRBV28 | NA | TGTGCCAGCCACAGCGGGAGTTTATACGAGCAGTACTTC | CASHSGSLYEQYF
TRBJ2-4 | NA | TRBV28 | NA | TGTGCCAGCAGGAAGCATACAGGGAATGACATTCAGTACTTC | CASRKHTGNDIQYF
TRBJ2-2 | NA | TRBV18 | NA | TGTGCCAGCTCACCGGGAGTCTTGGGACAAAGGGCCGGGGAGCTGTTTTTT | CASSPGVLGQRAGELFF
TRBJ2-2 | NA | TRBV28 | NA | TGTGCCAGCAGTTGGGGACAGAACACCGGGGAGCTGTTTTTT | CASSWGQNTGELFF
TRBJ1-1 | NA | TRBV5-1 | many | TGCGCCAGCAGCACCGACAGAATGAACACTGAAGCTTTCTTT | CASSTDRMNTEAFF
TRBJ2-7 | TRBD2 | TRBV5-1 | NA | TGCGCCAGCAGCTTGACAACTAGCGGCCCAAGAGAGCAGTACTTC | CASSLTTSGPREQYF
TRBJ2-5 | NA | TRBV11-2 | NA | TGTGCCAGCAGCTTAGCAGGGGCAGAGACCCAGTACTTC | CASSLAGAETQYF
TRBJ2-1 | NA | TRBV7-2 | once | TGTGCCAGCAGCTTAGACCCGGGGTCACATTACAATGAGCAGTTCTTC | CASSLDPGSHYNEQFF
TRBJ2-3 | TRBD1 | TRBV19 | NA | TGTGCCAGTAGTCTTTGGACAGGGTGGCCAGATACGCAGTATTTT | CASSLWTGWPDTQYF
TRBJ2-5 | TRBD1 | TRBV27 | NA | TGTGCCAGCAGGCAGCGGACAGGCCAAGGGGAGACCCAGTACTTC | CASRQRTGQGETQYF
TRBJ2-7 | TRBD2 | TRBV7-8 | NA | TGTGCCAGCAGCCCCTGGGGGACTAGCGGCACCTACGAGCAGTACTTC | CASSPWGTSGTYEQYF
TRBJ2-7 | NA | TRBV25-1 | NA | TGTGCCAGCAGTGCCCAGGGGACTACCCTCGAGCAGTACTTC | CASSAQGTTLEQYF
TRBJ2-3 | NA | TRBV19 | few | TGTGCCAGTAGTATATCACTAGGGAGCACAGATACGCAGTATTTT | CASSISLGSTDTQYF
TRBJ2-7 | NA | TRBV28 | NA | TGTGCCAGCACCTCAAATCGCCGTGGAGGGTACGAGCAGTACTTC | CASTSNRRGGYEQYF
TRBJ2-3 | NA | TRBV18 | NA | TGTGCCAGCTCACCAGGGTTAGTCGGCACAGATACGCAGTATTTT | CASSPGLVGTDTQYF
TRBJ2-7 | TRBD2 | TRBV30 | NA | TGTGCCTGGAGTCACAAGGGACTAGCGAATGCGGAGCAGTACTTC | CAWSHKGLANAEQYF